This is a list of T cell receptor beta chains from one sample in a study of cytotoxic CD8 clonotypes in ibrutinib-treated CLL. Sequencing was performed with immunoSEQ multiplex PCR; in TCRdb, only in-frame clones are kept and a portion is missing. This table has 160,000 or so clones, around nine tenths appearing once. The sequencing used PBMCs, collected at disease progression, from a patient treated with ibrutinib. The receptors derive from a human donor with chronic lymphocytic leukemia. Both conserved end residues are part of each CDR3. A D gene is named only where the DNA matches it firmly. Expanded clones are given a class, and other clones once, few, many or no size at all.

>TRBV30|NA|TRBJ2-3|NA
TGTGCCTGGAGACGAAAACCCGCAGGGGCTAGCGTTGACGCAGATACGCAGTATTTT
CAWRRKPAGASVDADTQYF
>TRBV19|NA|TRBJ1-2|NA
TGTGCCAGTAGTTTACGACGGGTAGACTATGGCTACACCTTC
CASSLRRVDYGYTF
>TRBV6-6|NA|TRBJ2-1|TRBD1
TGTGCCAGCAGTTACCCTCCGGGACAGGGTTCCAATGAGCAGTTCTTC
CASSYPPGQGSNEQFF
>TRBV6-1|NA|TRBJ2-3|NA
TGTGCCAGCATCGAAGGTTCACGGAACACAGATACGCAGTATTTT
CASIEGSRNTDTQYF
>TRBV7-3|NA|TRBJ2-2|NA
TGTGCCAGCAGCTTAGCGCCGTTCGCGAACACCGGGGAGCTGTTTTTT
CASSLAPFANTGELFF
>TRBV2|NA|TRBJ2-2|TRBD2
TGTGCCAGCAGTTTCTTCCGGAGGTTGCGGGAGGACTACACCGGGGAGCTGTTTTTT
CASSFFRRLREDYTGELFF
>TRBV9|NA|TRBJ2-1|TRBD2
TGTGCCAGCAGCGTAGGCCTCATTCTTCCAGCGGGAGGGCCTCATGAGCAGTTCTTC
CASSVGLILPAGGPHEQFF
>TRBV5-1|once|TRBJ2-6|NA
TGCGCCAGCAGCACGCGCTACTCTGGGGCCAACGTCCTGACTTTC
CASSTRYSGANVLTF
>TRBV30|NA|TRBJ1-1|TRBD1
TGTGCCTGGAGTGTACCGACAGGGTGGGAAAACACTGAAGCTTTCTTT
CAWSVPTGWENTEAFF
>TRBV5-1|many|TRBJ1-5|NA
TGCGCCAGCAGCACAGACGGATATAGCAATCAGCCCCAGCATTTT
CASSTDGYSNQPQHF
>TRBV5-4|once|TRBJ2-6|NA
TGTGCCAGCAGCGTGGACAGCTGGAGCTCTGGGGCCAACGTCCTGACTTTC
CASSVDSWSSGANVLTF
>TRBV18|NA|TRBJ1-5|NA
TGTGCCAGCTCACCACCGCAGCGGGATAGCAATCAGCCCCAGCATTTT
CASSPPQRDSNQPQHF
>TRBV29-1|NA|TRBJ1-2|NA
TGCAGCGTTGAGTCAGGTGCCTATGGCTACACCTTC
CSVESGAYGYTF
>TRBV11-3|NA|TRBJ2-1|NA
TGTGCCAGCAGCTTAGGCCAACAGGGTGGCCCCTACAATGAGCAGTTCTTC
CASSLGQQGGPYNEQFF
>TRBV19|few|TRBJ1-5|NA
TGTGCCAGTAAAATGAAAGGGAACCTCGGCGCCCAGCATTTT
CASKMKGNLGAQHF
>TRBV6-6|NA|TRBJ2-5|NA
TGTGCCAGCAACTCGAGGCGGGAAGAGACCCAGTACTTC
CASNSRREETQYF
>TRBV15|NA|TRBJ2-7|TRBD1
TGTGCCACCAGCGGAAACAGGGGATACGAGCAGTACTTC
CATSGNRGYEQYF
>TRBV5-1|NA|TRBJ2-7|TRBD1
TGCGCCAGCAGCTATACCGGGACAGGGATGTACGAGCAGTACTTC
CASSYTGTGMYEQYF
>TRBV9|few|TRBJ1-2|NA
TGTGCCAGCAGCGTATTCACAGCTGGTGGCTACACCTTC
CASSVFTAGGYTF
>TRBV27|NA|TRBJ2-2|NA
TGTGCCAGCAGTTTAGGGGGATTAACCGGGGAGCTGTTTTTT
CASSLGGLTGELFF
>TRBV19|NA|TRBJ2-7|TRBD1
TGTGCCAGTAGTAACGAGCTTTCGGGACAGGGGGATTCCGAGCAGTACTTC
CASSNELSGQGDSEQYF
>TRBV28|NA|TRBJ1-5|NA
TGTGCCAGCAGTTCCCCCTTCAGGGATCAGCCCCAGCATTTT
CASSSPFRDQPQHF
>TRBV29-1|NA|TRBJ2-1|NA
TGCAGCGTCCTGTATGGCGGGTACAATGAGCAGTTCTTC
CSVLYGGYNEQFF
>TRBV6-5|NA|TRBJ1-2|NA
TGTGCCAGCAGTTACCCGGACGGAGGTGGGGGCTACACCTTC
CASSYPDGGGGYTF
>TRBV27|few|TRBJ1-1|NA
TGTGCCAGCAGTTTAAGGCAGACCATAAAGAACACTGAAGCTTTCTTT
CASSLRQTIKNTEAFF
>TRBV11-3|NA|TRBJ2-7|TRBD1
TGTGCCAGCAGCTCACAAAACGGGACAGGGGTCTACGAGCAGTACTTC
CASSSQNGTGVYEQYF
>TRBV15|NA|TRBJ1-1|NA
TGTGCCACCAGCAGAGGAGGACGAGTCACTGAAGCTTTCTTT
CATSRGGRVTEAFF
>TRBV18|NA|TRBJ1-1|NA
TGTGCCAGCTCACAGAAGGGGGACACTGAAGCTTTCTTT
CASSQKGDTEAFF
>TRBV27|NA|TRBJ2-6|NA
TGTGCCAGCCTCAGCTCTGGGGCCAACGTCCTGACTTTC
CASLSSGANVLTF
>TRBV7-8|NA|TRBJ2-7|TRBD1
TGTGCCAGCAGCTTAGGAGCAGGGGGAGCCTACGAGCAGTACTTC
CASSLGAGGAYEQYF
>TRBV10-2|NA|TRBJ1-2|NA
TGCGCCAGCAGTGAGGCCCAGGCCTATGGCTACACCTTC
CASSEAQAYGYTF
>TRBV7-9|NA|TRBJ1-3|NA
TGTGCCAGCAGCTTAGTGGCAGCTAACACCATATATTTT
CASSLVAANTIYF
>TRBV20-1|NA|TRBJ2-1|NA
TGCAGTGCTCCTAGGGGGGAGGGGCAGTTCTTC
CSAPRGEGQFF
>TRBV2|NA|TRBJ1-4|NA
TGTGCCTCTCGGGTCTTGAGGGAAAAACTGTTTTTT
CASRVLREKLFF
>TRBV2|NA|TRBJ1-1|NA
TGTGCCAGCAGTGAAAACAGGGACACTGAAGCTTTCTTT
CASSENRDTEAFF
>TRBV4-2|NA|TRBJ2-1|NA
TGTGCCAGCAGCCCCTCGCTCGGGTACAATGAGCAGTTCTTC
CASSPSLGYNEQFF
>TRBV19|NA|TRBJ1-2|NA
TGTGCCAGTAGTCTTGGACAGAGAAGTGGCTACACCTTC
CASSLGQRSGYTF
>TRBV4-2|NA|TRBJ2-2|NA
TGTGCCAGCAGCAAAGGGACGGTGAACACCGGGGAGCTGTTTTTT
CASSKGTVNTGELFF
>TRBV19|NA|TRBJ2-3|NA
TGTGCCAGCAAGCGACAGAGCAGCACAGATACGCAGTATTTT
CASKRQSSTDTQYF
>TRBV5-1|NA|TRBJ1-2|NA
TGCGCCAGCAGCTTGTTTACGGGTTCTAACTATGGCTACACCTTC
CASSLFTGSNYGYTF
>TRBV4-1|NA|TRBJ2-7|NA
TGCGCCAGCAGCCAAGTACAGGGTTTATCCTACGAGCAGTACTTC
CASSQVQGLSYEQYF
>TRBV10-3|NA|TRBJ1-2|NA
TGTGCCAGCAGTGAATCCCCCGAATTAGATGCGGTTGGCTACACCTTC
CASSESPELDAVGYTF